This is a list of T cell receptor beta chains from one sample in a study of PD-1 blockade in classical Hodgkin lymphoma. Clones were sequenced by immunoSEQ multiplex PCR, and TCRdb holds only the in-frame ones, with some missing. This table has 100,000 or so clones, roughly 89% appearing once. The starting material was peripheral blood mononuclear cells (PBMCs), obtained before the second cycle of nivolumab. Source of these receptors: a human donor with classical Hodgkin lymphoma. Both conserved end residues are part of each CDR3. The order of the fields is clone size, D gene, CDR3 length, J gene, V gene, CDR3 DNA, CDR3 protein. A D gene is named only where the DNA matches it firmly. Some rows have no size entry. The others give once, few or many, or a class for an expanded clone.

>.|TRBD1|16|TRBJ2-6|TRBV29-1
TGCAGCGTTGGGGGGACAGGTCTCTCTGGGGCCAACGTCCTGACTTTC
CSVGGTGLSGANVLTF
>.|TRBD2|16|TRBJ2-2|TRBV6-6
TGTGCCAGCAGTACGAGCCCCCTAACTAGCGTCGGGGAGCTGTTTTTT
CASSTSPLTSVGELFF
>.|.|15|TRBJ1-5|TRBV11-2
TGTGCCAGCAGCTTAAGTTTGGACGGACATCAGCCCCAGCATTTT
CASSLSLDGHQPQHF
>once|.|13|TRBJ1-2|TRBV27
TGTGCCAGCAGCAGACAGGACAAATATGGCTACACCTTC
CASSRQDKYGYTF
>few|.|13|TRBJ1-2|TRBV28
TGTGCCAGCAGTTTGTTGGTACCCGGTGGATACACCTTC
CASSLLVPGGYTF
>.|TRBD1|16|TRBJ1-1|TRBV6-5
TGTGCCAGCAGTTACTCCCGGGACAGGGGTGACACTGAAGCTTTCTTT
CASSYSRDRGDTEAFF
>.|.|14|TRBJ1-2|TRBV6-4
TGTGCCAGCAGTGACTCCTCACGTCGCTATGGCTACACCTTC
CASSDSSRRYGYTF
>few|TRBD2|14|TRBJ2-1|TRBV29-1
TGCAGCGTTGAAGGAGCGGGGGTCTACAATGAGCAGTTCTTC
CSVEGAGVYNEQFF
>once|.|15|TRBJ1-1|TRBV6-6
TGTGCCAGCAGTTACTGGGGCAGTTCGAACACTGAAGCTTTCTTT
CASSYWGSSNTEAFF
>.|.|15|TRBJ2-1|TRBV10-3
TGTGCCATCAGGCCCACTAGGTTTTCCTACAATGAGCAGTTCTTC
CAIRPTRFSYNEQFF